The T cell receptor (beta chain) under discussion was sequenced for a study of shared clonotypes between healthy human individuals. CD8 cells classed as naive were CD45RO-negative and positively selected for CCR7, excluding terminally differentiated effector memory CD45RA+ cells. Donors included only healthy HIV-negative adults lacking recent acute infections or vaccinations. As to this clone: Its target is unknown.

The CDR3 has 14 amino acids. Trimming shortened V by 6 bases and J by 3 bases, and 16 bases separated the two germline ends. Germline values: CDR1 SGHDT, CDR2 YYEEEE. Findings and caveats of the study: In the sorted subsets, rarefaction showed sequencing was incomplete despite large depth. Naive subsets typically showed greater estimated richness than memory subsets.

An even split of each subset's genomic DNA across several immunoSEQ plates was performed. Clones were read by immunoSEQ multiplex PCR, and TCRdb kept only the in-frame ones, dropping some. Of 630,000 or so clones in the sample, roughly 98% are singletons; the top ten hold approximately 0.3%. This TCR was recovered from a man in his thirties or forties in good health. The material sequenced was naive CD8+ T cells sorted from blood. The chain joins TRBV5-6 to TRBJ2-7; a weak D match, TRBD2 (6 bases). The CDR3 DNA sequence: TGTGCCAGCATCGATAAGGGTAGCGGCTACGAGCAGTACTTC. It encodes CASIDKGSGYEQYF.